This TCR beta chain was sequenced for a study of spatial heterogeneity in lung cancer. For the study at large: The average count in raw reads for each unique TCR and UMI combination exceeded eight appearances.

Time point of the sample: sample taken at primary tumor resection. Untreated early-stage non-small cell lung cancer patients, around 72 in total, were the donors. The authors sequenced whole RNA from tumor, nontumor lung or frozen PBMC without sorting. MiXCR, applied by TCRdb to the 5' RACE reads, yields one record per CDR3 protein. The sample comprises tens of thousands of distinct CDR3 sequences, about 5.6% of which are singletons, and roughly 35% rests with the top ten. The sample holds many counts of this clonotype. The TCR sequence derives from a male donor with early-stage non-small cell lung cancer. Sequencing was performed on PBMCs, taken at surgery.

The CDR3 here is CASSGIRYNEQFF. The CDR3 nucleotides read TGTGCCAGCAGTGGGATCCGTTACAATGAGCAGTTCTTC. J is TRBJ2-1 and V is TRBV11-2; no definite D call. Trimming shortened V by 6 bases and J by 4 bases, and 10 bases separated the two germline ends. Per germline, CDR1 SGHAT and CDR2 FQNNGV. This CDR3 has 13 residues.